Following are 27 T cell receptor beta chains from one sample sequenced in a study of blood T cell repertoires in COVID-19. Generated by immunoSEQ multiplex PCR, the TCRdb table keeps only in-frame clones and is missing some. The profile shows approximately 70,000 clones, 79% of them singletons. The sequenced sample consisted of peripheral blood. These receptors all stem from a woman of 80 years or more with active or convalescent COVID-19.

The rearrangement joins TRBV14 to TRBJ1-6, with a possible D match to TRBD1 (6 bases). The CDR3 is 15 amino acids. Trimming pared 4 bases from V and 8 bases from J, leaving 15 bases between. CDR1 and CDR2 (germline): SGHDN, FVKESK. CDR3 nucleotide sequence: TGTGCCAGCAGCCGCCCGGAAAAGGGGGATTCACCCCTCCACTTT. Translation gives CASSRPEKGDSPLHF.

The rearrangement uses TRBV6-1 and TRBJ1-4; D possibly corresponds to TRBD1 (6 bases). The CDR3 runs 15 residues. Between the trimmed V and J ends, which lost 3 bases and 10 bases, there was a span of 18 bases. CDR1 MNHNS and CDR2 SASEGT come from the germline V gene. CDR3 sequence: CASSDGRASGVKLFF. For the CDR3, the DNA is TGTGCCAGCAGTGACGGCCGCGCGTCAGGGGTAAAACTGTTTTTT.

This clone was seen a few times. The chain recombines TRBV27 with TRBJ1-3; TRBD1 is a possible D gene (6 bases). This CDR3 has 13 amino acids. Germline lookup yields CDR1 MNHEY and CDR2 SMNVEV (reference sequence). V lost 8 bases, J lost 0 bases, and 8 bases lay in between. CDR3 sequence: CASRTVSGNTIYF. Here the CDR3 DNA reads TGTGCCAGCCGGACAGTCTCTGGAAACACCATATATTTT.

V and J are TRBV2 and TRBJ2-1, with 7 bases that match TRBD2. This CDR3 is built from 14 residues. CDR1 SNHLY and CDR2 FYNNEI come from the germline V gene. The V gene end was trimmed by 7 bases and the J gene end by 3 bases; junction bases not matched to a gene: 6. The CDR3 is CASILASGYNEQFF. The CDR3 DNA sequence: TGTGCCAGCATCTTGGCTAGCGGCTACAATGAGCAGTTCTTC.

The chain carries TRBV7-2 and TRBJ1-3, with D perhaps TRBD1 (5 bases). V was cut by 1 base and J by 3 bases, with 13 bases left in between. The CDR3 runs to 16 residues. Germline loops: CDR1 SGHTA, CDR2 FQGNSA. The CDR3 coding sequence is TGTGCCAGCAGCTTAGGAGGGCAGGGAGGTGGAAACACCATATATTTT. Translated: CASSLGGQGGGNTIYF.

This chain uses TRBV5-1 with TRBJ2-5, with D possibly TRBD1 on 5 matching bases. This CDR3 region has 15 residues. V was cut by 3 bases and J by 2 bases, with 14 bases left in between. CDR1 is SGHRS and CDR2 is YFSETQ in the germline V gene. The CDR3 loop reads CASSWAGSTQETQYF. CDR3 coding DNA: TGCGCCAGCAGCTGGGCAGGGTCGACTCAAGAGACCCAGTACTTC.

This chain links TRBV3-1 (or the pseudogene TRBV3-2) with TRBJ2-1; TRBD1 aligns across 8 bases. CDR1 and CDR2 from the germline V gene are LGHDT and YNNKEL (reference sequence). The trim removed 1 base at V and 5 bases at J, leaving 7 bases unmatched. There are 16 residues in the CDR3. The CDR3 reads CASSQGDRRFDNEQFF. The CDR3 nucleotides are TGTGCCAGCAGCCAAGGGGACAGGCGTTTCGACAATGAGCAGTTCTTC.

The genes are TRBV29-1 and TRBJ2-3, with TRBD1 matching 8 bases. The V gene end was trimmed by 2 bases and the J gene end by 1 base; junction bases not matched to a gene: 11. From germline, CDR1 is SQVTM and CDR2 ANQGSEA. This CDR3 contains 17 residues. DNA of the CDR3: TGCAGCGTTGAACCGATTGACAGGGGATTAGGCACAGATACGCAGTATTTT. Protein product: CSVEPIDRGLGTDTQYF.

This chain uses TRBV19 with TRBJ2-6, with D unclear. The CDR3 covers 15 residues. CDR1 is LNHDA, CDR2 SQIVND, per germline (reference sequence). Between the trimmed V and J ends, which lost 3 bases and 0 bases, there was a span of 6 bases. The CDR3 reads CASSILYSGANVLTF. CDR3 in DNA: TGTGCCAGTAGTATTTTGTACTCTGGGGCCAACGTCCTGACTTTC.

The chain employs TRBV29-1 and TRBJ2-3; TRBD1 matches at 9 bases. The CDR3 length is 13 residues. Trimming at V came to 7 bases and at J to 6 bases, leaving 8 bases not matched to a gene. CDR1 is SQVTM, CDR2 ANQGSEA, per germline. In DNA form, the CDR3 reads TGCAGCGCCCCACAGGGGGCATTGGATACGCAGTATTTT. Translation: CSAPQGALDTQYF.

This chain links TRBV6-2 or TRBV6-3 with TRBJ2-4, with D possibly TRBD1 on 6 matching bases. Trimming pared 2 bases from V and 0 bases from J, leaving 17 bases between. Germline CDR1 MNHEY, CDR2 SVGEGT. The CDR3 totals 18 residues. Written as DNA, the CDR3 is TGTGCCAGCAGTTACACATCAGGACAGCGATTAGCCAAAAACATTCAGTACTTC. It yields the protein CASSYTSGQRLAKNIQYF.

J is TRBJ2-2 and V is TRBV4-1; no definite D call. Trimming shortened V by 0 bases and J by 5 bases, and 13 bases separated the two germline ends. From germline, CDR1 is MGHRA and CDR2 YSYEKL. The length of the CDR3 is 16 residues. The CDR3 bases are TGCGCCAGCAGCCAAGAAGCCCGGGTCCGGACCGGGGAGCTGTTTTTT. Its translation is CASSQEARVRTGELFF.

This clone was observed once. The V gene is TRBV6-5, the J gene TRBJ1-1, with D possibly being TRBD1 (5 bases). The V end was cut by 2 bases, the J end by 5 bases, with 9 bases between. This CDR3 contains 13 residues. CDR1 and CDR2 from the germline V gene are MNHEY and SVGAGI. Written as DNA, the CDR3 is TGTGCCAGCAGTTACAGGGGTTGGACTGAAGCTTTCTTT. It is translated as CASSYRGWTEAFF.

This chain uses TRBV7-2 with TRBJ2-3, with D possibly matching TRBD2 (6 bases). Trimming shortened V by 4 bases and J by 0 bases, and 11 bases separated the two germline ends. CDR3 length: 15 amino acids. Germline V gene lookup returns CDR1 SGHTA and CDR2 FQGNSA. The DNA of the CDR3 is TGTGCCAGCAGCTCGAGCGGGCTAAGCACAGATACGCAGTATTTT. Amino acids: CASSSSGLSTDTQYF.

This chain joins TRBV9 and TRBJ2-1, with 10 positions matching TRBD2. V shed 2 bases and J 0 bases; nucleotides not matched to a gene: 8. The CDR3 loop spans 18 amino acids. The germline CDR1 and CDR2 sequences are SGDLS and YYNGEE. The CDR3 is CASSVTSGIPSSYNEQFF. CDR3 bases: TGTGCCAGCAGCGTTACTAGCGGGATTCCGAGCTCCTACAATGAGCAGTTCTTC. Full variable domain (outside the CDR3, taken from reference TRBV9 and TRBJ2-1): DSGVTQTPKHLITATGQRVTLRCSPRSGDLSVYWYQQSLDQGLQFLIQYYNGEERAKGNILERFSAQQFPDLHSELNLSSLELGDSALYFCASSVTSGIPSSYNEQFFGPGTRLTVL.

The genes are TRBV29-1 and TRBJ2-3; 11 positions match TRBD2. From germline, CDR1 is SQVTM and CDR2 ANQGSEA. The CDR3 is made up of 15 amino acids. The V segment lost 3 bases and the J segment 4 bases; nucleotides outside the gene matches: 6. The CDR3 is CSVDQLAGASDTQYF. In DNA, the CDR3 is TGCAGCGTTGACCAACTAGCGGGAGCTTCAGATACGCAGTATTTT.

This chain uses TRBV30 with TRBJ2-1; 10 bases map to TRBD2. J gave up 8 bases and V 4 bases, and 14 bases lay outside the gene matches. The CDR3 length is 16 residues. Germline V gene sequence: CDR1 GTSNPN, CDR2 SVGIG (reference sequence). The CDR3 sequence: CAWMDIGLAGADEQFF. Here the CDR3 DNA reads TGTGCCTGGATGGATATTGGGCTAGCGGGAGCGGATGAGCAGTTCTTC.

This rearrangement joins TRBV6-6 to TRBJ1-2; perhaps TRBD1 as D (6 bases). In germline, CDR1 is MNHNY, CDR2 SVGAGI (reference sequence). Trimming stripped 2 bases from V and 2 bases from J, with 9 bases between. The CDR3 length is 14 residues. Written as DNA, the CDR3 is TGTGCCAGCAGTTACCCCACAGGGAACTATGGCTACACCTTC. It encodes CASSYPTGNYGYTF.

The chain uses TRBV7-9 and TRBJ2-1; D is ambiguous. Germline V CDR1 and CDR2: SEHNR, FQNEAQ (reference sequence). The V gene lost 1 base and the J gene lost 4 bases, with 5 bases spanning the gap. This CDR3 comprises 13 residues. For the CDR3, the DNA is TGTGCCAGCAGCTTAGGGCAGTACAATGAGCAGTTCTTC. Amino acids: CASSLGQYNEQFF.

The J gene is TRBJ1-1, the V gene TRBV23-1, with no clear D. TRBV23-1 carries the ORF label, with uncertain function. There are 14 residues in the CDR3. V was trimmed by 5 bases and J by 1 base, leaving 11 bases between them. DNA for the CDR3: TGCGCCAGCAGTACTGTACGGTGGAACACTGAAGCTTTCTTT. Its protein is CASSTVRWNTEAFF.

The rearrangement joins TRBV4-2 to TRBJ1-1, with 7 positions matching TRBD1. Trimming took 1 base from V and 6 from J; bases not matched to a gene: 5. The CDR3 runs 14 residues. The germline gives CDR1 LGHNA, CDR2 YNFKEQ. The CDR3 is CASSQVDRSSEAFF. In DNA, the CDR3 is TGTGCCAGCAGCCAAGTGGACAGGTCCTCTGAAGCTTTCTTT.

In its sample, this clone was seen a few times. The chain uses TRBV27 and TRBJ2-3; D remains unclear. V lost 5 bases and J 3 bases, leaving 12 bases between the germline ends. This CDR3 spans 14 amino acids. Germline CDR1 reads MNHEY; CDR2 reads SMNVEV (reference sequence). The CDR3 sequence: CASSPYLRTDTQYF. The DNA for the CDR3 is TGTGCCAGCAGTCCCTACCTGAGGACAGATACGCAGTATTTT.

This clone was seen only a few times. This chain links TRBV5-1 with TRBJ1-1, with TRBD1 matching over 7 bases. V dropped 4 bases and J dropped 4; count of bases not matched to a gene: 19. CDR1 and CDR2 from the germline V gene are SGHRS and YFSETQ. The CDR3 is 18 residues long. The CDR3 protein is CASSPWRQGNPRSTEAFF. The CDR3 DNA is TGCGCCAGCAGCCCTTGGCGACAGGGCAACCCAAGGAGCACTGAAGCTTTCTTT.

The CDR3 reads CAPPRDGYTF. CDR3 DNA: TGTGCCCCACCCCGGGATGGCTACACCTTC. The V call is TRBV12-5, the J call TRBJ1-2; D gene ambiguous. The CDR3 length is 10 residues. Germline loops: CDR1 LGHNT, CDR2 FRNRAP.

This clone was seen once. This rearrangement joins TRBV27 to TRBJ1-6, with 9 bases identical to TRBD1. V trimming: 6 bases; J trimming: 12 bases; junction bases outside the gene matches: 12. The length of the CDR3 is 15 residues. Germline V CDR1 and CDR2: MNHEY, SMNVEV (reference sequence). The CDR3 sequence: CASSLGQGILVPLHF. The DNA of the CDR3 is TGTGCCAGCAGCCTCGGACAGGGGATCTTAGTACCCCTCCACTTT.

The CDR3 loop is CASSFILTGELFF. The CDR3 DNA follows: TGTGCCAGCAGCTTTATCCTCACCGGGGAGCTGTTTTTT. The chain joins TRBV7-2 to TRBJ2-2; no reliable D call. Germline CDR1 SGHTA, CDR2 FQGNSA. V lost 3 bases and J 4 bases, leaving 6 bases between the germline ends. The CDR3 sequence is 13 residues long.

This clone was recorded many times. The CDR3 loop is CASSPTSNQPQHF. The CDR3 DNA is TGTGCCAGTAGCCCAACAAGCAATCAGCCCCAGCATTTT. This rearrangement joins TRBV19 to TRBJ1-5; D ambiguous. The germline gives CDR1 LNHDA, CDR2 SQIVND (reference sequence). Trimming took off 6 bases at V and 1 base at J, with 7 bases between the two ends. The CDR3 contains 13 residues.